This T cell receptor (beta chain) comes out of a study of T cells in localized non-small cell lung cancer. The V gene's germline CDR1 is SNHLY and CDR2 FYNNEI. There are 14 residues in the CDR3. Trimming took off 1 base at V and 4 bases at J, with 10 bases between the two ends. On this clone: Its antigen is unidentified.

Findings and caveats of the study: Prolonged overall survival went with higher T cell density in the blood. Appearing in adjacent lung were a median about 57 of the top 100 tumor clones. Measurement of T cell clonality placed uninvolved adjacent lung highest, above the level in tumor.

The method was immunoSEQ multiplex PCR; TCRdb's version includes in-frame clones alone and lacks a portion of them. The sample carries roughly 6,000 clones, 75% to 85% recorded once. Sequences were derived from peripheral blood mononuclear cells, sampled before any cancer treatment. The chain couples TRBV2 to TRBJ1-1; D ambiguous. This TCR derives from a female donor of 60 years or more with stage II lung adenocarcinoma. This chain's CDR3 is CASSEEEGGTEAFF. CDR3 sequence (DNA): TGTGCCAGCAGTGAAGAGGAGGGAGGCACTGAAGCTTTCTTT. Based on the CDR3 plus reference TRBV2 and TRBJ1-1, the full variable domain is EPEVTQTPSHQVTQMGQEVILRCVPISNHLYFYWYRQILGQKVEFLVSFYNNEISEKSEIFDDQFSVERPDGSNFTLKIRSTKLEDSAMYFCASSEEEGGTEAFFGQGTRLTVV.